What follows are 18 T cell receptor beta chains derived from one specimen sequenced in a study of CD8 T cells in Susac syndrome. Random hexamers were used to reverse transcribe the RNA input (about 0.5 to 1 ug). MiXCR, applied by TCRdb to the immunoSEQ multiplex PCR reads, yields one record per CDR3 protein. This table has about 300,000 distinct CDR3 sequences, approximately 85% appearing once. Sample: CD8+ T cells from PBMCs. Receptor source: a human donor with multiple sclerosis.

This clonotype was detected a few times. V gene TRBV19 combines with J gene TRBJ2-2; D is unresolved. This CDR3 comprises 15 residues. Germline CDR1 and CDR2: LNHDA and SQIVND (reference sequence). The V end was cut by 2 bases, the J end by 4 bases, with 11 bases between. The CDR3 coding sequence is TGTGCCAGTAGTATATGGACGTCCCCCACCGGGGAGCTGTTTTTT. Amino acid sequence: CASSIWTSPTGELFF.

This clonotype turned up a few times. The chain links TRBV6-2 or TRBV6-3 to TRBJ2-1; possibly TRBD2 for D (5 bases). From germline, CDR1 is MNHEY and CDR2 SVGEGT. This CDR3 is built from 13 residues. The V end was cut by 4 bases, the J end by 3 bases, with 7 bases between. The CDR3 sequence is CASSLTNYNEQFF. The CDR3 DNA reads TGTGCCAGCAGTTTGACTAACTACAATGAGCAGTTCTTC.

V usage is TRBV20-1 and J usage is TRBJ2-5, with 7 bases identical to TRBD1. Losses at the gene ends were 0 bases for V and 3 bases for J; bases not matched to a gene: 7. The germline CDR1 and CDR2 sequences are DFQATT and SNEGSKA (reference sequence). The CDR3 has 15 amino acids. The CDR3 DNA follows: TGCAGTGCTAGAGACCGGGGCCAGGGGGAAGAGACCCAGTACTTC. The encoded protein is CSARDRGQGEETQYF.

This chain uses TRBV9 with TRBJ2-1; 10 bases are shared with TRBD2. The ends lost 4 bases at V and 8 bases at J; junction bases unmatched: 12. Germline V gives CDR1 SGDLS, CDR2 YYNGEE. The CDR3 is 16 residues long. As DNA, the CDR3 is TGTGCCAGCAGCCTCCCAAGCGGGAGGGCCAGGGATGAGCAGTTCTTC. Translating it yields CASSLPSGRARDEQFF. Full variable domain (missing parts from reference TRBV9 and TRBJ2-1): DSGVTQTPKHLITATGQRVTLRCSPRSGDLSVYWYQQSLDQGLQFLIQYYNGEERAKGNILERFSAQQFPDLHSELNLSSLELGDSALYFCASSLPSGRARDEQFFGPGTRLTVL.

This chain links TRBV27 with TRBJ1-2; 7 bases fit TRBD1. The CDR3 length is 14 residues. Germline V gene sequence: CDR1 MNHEY, CDR2 SMNVEV (reference sequence). With 4 bases clipped from V and 4 bases from J, the junction kept 6 bases outside the gene matches. This CDR3 is CASSSTGYTYGYTF. CDR3 DNA: TGTGCCAGCAGTTCGACAGGGTATACCTATGGCTACACCTTC.

The chain links TRBV20-1 to TRBJ2-7; TRBD2 matches at 10 bases. Looked up from germline, CDR1 is DFQATT and CDR2 is SNEGSKA (reference sequence). V shed 6 bases and J 5 bases; nucleotides not matched to a gene: 10. The CDR3 extends over 14 amino acids. The CDR3 loop reads CSAILAGSQDEQYF. CDR3 nucleotide sequence: TGCAGTGCCATACTAGCGGGATCGCAGGACGAGCAGTACTTC.

The rearrangement uses TRBV4-3 and TRBJ2-5, with 9 nucleotides matching TRBD2. CDR1 LGHNA and CDR2 YSLEER come from the germline V gene. The CDR3 extends over 17 amino acids. J lost 6 bases, V lost 0 bases, and 11 bases had no gene match. DNA of the CDR3: TGCGCCAGCAGCCAAGATTTAGGCGGGAGGGATGAAAAGACCCAGTACTTC. Its protein is CASSQDLGGRDEKTQYF.

CDR3 DNA sequence: TGTGCCAGCAGTTCAACAGGGAACCTGAACACTGAAGCTTTCTTT. This gives the protein CASSSTGNLNTEAFF. The genes are TRBV27 and TRBJ1-1; D is possibly TRBD1 (6 bases). The CDR3 contains 15 residues. The germline V gene has CDR1 MNHEY and CDR2 SMNVEV (reference sequence). The V end was cut by 4 bases, the J end by 0 bases, with 12 bases between.

The rearrangement joins TRBV7-8 to TRBJ2-1, with D possibly TRBD1 on 6 matching bases. Germline V gene lookup returns CDR1 SGHVS and CDR2 FQNEAQ. The V gene lost 4 bases and the J gene lost 10 bases, with 20 bases spanning the gap. The CDR3 runs to 15 residues. CDR3 in DNA: TGTGCCAGCAGCTGGGGGATCAGGGGAGCCGAAGAGCAGTTCTTC. Residues: CASSWGIRGAEEQFF.

CDR3: CASREGQGLHYEQYF. CDR3 DNA: TGTGCCAGCAGAGAGGGACAGGGGCTCCACTACGAGCAGTACTTC. The chain uses TRBV28 and TRBJ2-7, with TRBD1 matching over 10 bases. CDR3 length equals 15 residues. V shed 6 bases and J 3 bases; nucleotides not matched to a gene: 8. Germline V gene sequence: CDR1 MDHEN, CDR2 SYDVKM. The variable domain in full, with the rest retrieved from reference TRBV28 and TRBJ2-7, is DVKVTQSSRYLVKRTGEKVFLECVQDMDHENMFWYRQDPGLGLRLIYFSYDVKMKEKGDIPEGYSVSREKKERFSLILESASTNQTSMYLCASREGQGLHYEQYFGPGTRLTVT.

The rearrangement uses TRBV5-4 and TRBJ1-5, with D possibly matching TRBD1 (5 bases). Deletions cut 2 bases from V and 7 bases from J, with 13 bases between. The CDR3 contains 14 residues. CDR1 and CDR2 (germline): SGHNT, YYREEE (reference sequence). CDR3 in amino acids: CASSFQGGGQPQHF. The DNA for the CDR3 is TGTGCCAGCAGCTTCCAGGGTGGTGGGCAGCCCCAGCATTTT.

This chain links TRBV29-1 with TRBJ2-7, with D uncertain. CDR1 and CDR2 (germline): SQVTM, ANQGSEA. The CDR3 sequence is 11 residues long. V dropped 0 bases and J dropped 3 bases, with 3 bases sitting between them. This CDR3 is CSVEELYEQYF. For the CDR3, the DNA is TGCAGCGTTGAAGAACTCTACGAGCAGTACTTC.

V usage is TRBV5-4 and J usage is TRBJ1-1, with D perhaps matching TRBD1 (5 bases). CDR3 length: 16 residues. Per germline, CDR1 SGHNT and CDR2 YYREEE (reference sequence). V was trimmed by 1 base and J by 0 bases, leaving 13 bases between them. This chain's CDR3 is CASSLFTTDMNTEAFF. As DNA, the CDR3 is TGTGCCAGCAGCTTGTTTACGACAGACATGAACACTGAAGCTTTCTTT.

The chain recombines TRBV4-3 with TRBJ2-2; TRBD2 matches 16 bases. In germline, CDR1 is LGHNA, CDR2 YSLEER. Trimming took 3 bases from V and 5 from J; bases not matched to a gene: 9. This CDR3 is built from 19 residues. The CDR3 bases are TGCGCCAGCAGCCAGGCCCCGGGACTAGCGGGGGGGGGAACCGGGGAGCTGTTTTTT. Its protein is CASSQAPGLAGGGTGELFF.

Here the CDR3 reads CASRPGAYEQYF. The CDR3 DNA reads as TGTGCCAGTCGACCTGGCGCTTACGAGCAGTACTTC. The chain recombines TRBV19 with TRBJ2-7, with unresolved D. The CDR3 runs 12 residues. CDR1 and CDR2 (germline): LNHDA, SQIVND (reference sequence). V was shortened by 8 bases and J by 4 bases, with 12 bases between the two germline ends.

This clonotype was detected only a few times. This chain uses TRBV25-1 with TRBJ2-7; 11 bases line up with TRBD1. The CDR3 runs to 17 residues. Germline V gene data show CDR1 as MGHDK and CDR2 as SYGVNS. The J segment lost 1 base and the V segment lost 3 bases, leaving 8 bases of the junction unmatched. CDR3 coding DNA: TGTGCCAGCAGTGAGCCGGGACAGGGGGTTATGTCCTACGAGCAGTACTTC. Translation: CASSEPGQGVMSYEQYF.

This chain uses TRBV4-3 with TRBJ1-2; the D gene is possibly TRBD1 (5 bases). In germline, CDR1 is LGHNA, CDR2 YSLEER. V was shortened by 0 bases and J by 2 bases, with 10 bases between the two germline ends. CDR3 length equals 15 residues. In nucleotides, the CDR3 is TGCGCCAGCAGCCAAGACCAGGGTGGGAACTATGGCTACACCTTC. Amino acid sequence: CASSQDQGGNYGYTF.

This clonotype is a singleton in its sample. J is TRBJ2-1 and V is TRBV7-2, with D possibly TRBD2 on 7 matching bases. In germline, CDR1 is SGHTA, CDR2 FQGNSA. V was trimmed by 2 bases and J by 4 bases, leaving 12 bases between them. The CDR3 runs to 15 residues. CDR3 sequence: CASSLMAGAYNEQFF. CDR3 DNA sequence: TGTGCCAGCAGCTTAATGGCGGGGGCGTACAATGAGCAGTTCTTC.